This entry is about one T cell receptor (beta chain). Its antigen is unidentified. TCRdb itself ran the reads through MiXCR, one entry per CDR3 protein. The sample yields a few hundred thousand distinct CDR3 sequences, about 28% seen once. The data were obtained in a study of T cell repertoires in cytomegalovirus infection. Overall study context: Public TCR beta signatures were indicative of both CMV infection and a matching HLA type.

Points from the study as a whole: It was HLA-C-restricted CMV-specific TCR beta clonotypes that dominated the response ex vivo.

In germline, CDR1 is MNHEY, CDR2 SMNVEV (reference sequence). V was trimmed by 8 bases and J by 1 base, leaving 17 bases between them. The CDR3 length is 15 residues. The chain is built from TRBV27 and TRBJ1-1; D unclear. The receptor was isolated from a human donor in good health (CMV status not recorded). Some clones in this sample may be carry-over from other donors' samples. Sequenced here: cultured PBMCs, sampled from culture after CMV antigen stimulation. In nucleotides, the CDR3 is TGTGCCAGCCTTAGGGTCCCGGGGTCGAACACTGAAGCTTTCTTT. Amino acid sequence: CASLRVPGSNTEAFF.